This TCR beta chain appears in the sequencing data of a study of blood T cell repertoires in COVID-19 (dated by TCRdb to 2019 to 2021). Study-wide context: Collaborator samples came from the United States, Italy and Spain and covered acute and convalescent phases of COVID-19. Where available, HLA class I and class II types were taken from metadata supplied by the sample provider and were not determined by assay-based typing. Nearly every sample came with metadata listing a de-identified subject ID, COVID-19 status, age in years and sex. The repertoires were made available in a free public database intended to serve as a resource for research on the immune response to SARS-CoV-2. Samples came from the ongoing ImmuneRACE study (first 160 participants) plus 1,254 subjects from 6 global collaborators. The material from the prospective study consisted of cDNA or gDNA derived from T cells, B-cell-depleted T cells, or PBMCs. Subjects who had been exposed to COVID-19, were actively infected with it, or had recovered from it provided the deeply sampled blood TCRbeta repertoires that made up the dataset. General study outcomes and caveats: The amount of clinical and demographic metadata varied by source and participant and was provided uncurated.

The table lists this clone with a few counts. Its target antigen remains unknown. No base-level quality is on record; no much larger clone is a single base apart. TCRbeta CDR3 regions were amplified from genomic DNA by means of the immunoSEQ Assay, a bias-controlled multiplex PCR. Regarding the original processing steps: Nucleated cell counts per sample were estimated from amplification of reference gene primers within the assay. To quantify the absolute abundance of each unique TCRbeta CDR3 rearrangement, sequence reads were collapsed and filtered. For each sample, productive Simpson clonality was calculated by taking the square root of Simpson's diversity index across productive rearrangements. This immuneACCESS table, as held by TCRdb, lists in-frame sequences with V and J called but not all clones. Of the missing ones, under half trace to an unresolved V gene in checked studies; the others have no known cause. Clone size and the V and J calls come from that table; the DNA yielded D and trimming. The sample table contains under 250,000 clones; only one count was recorded for approximately 78% of them. The top ten clones comprise 9.5% to 15% of the sample.

Collaborating institutions collected whole blood in K2EDTA tubes following their own protocols. For TCRbeta analysis, collaborators shipped samples as frozen whole blood, isolated PBMCs, or DNA extracted from either of those sample types. The CDR3 runs 15 amino acids, cysteine and phenylalanine included. CDR3 DNA only is kept here, 45 bases in frame from base 1. V is trimmed back by 3 bases and J by 6 bases, and the junction contains 9 bases that no gene match accounts for. The germline V gene supplies CDR1 KGHDR and CDR2 SFDVKD. The sequence was obtained from a woman between 40 and 55 years old with acute or convalescent COVID-19. The sample taken for sequencing was peripheral blood. The sequence joins TRBV24-1 to TRBJ1-2, with 7 central nucleotides matching TRBD1. The DNA reads as follows: TGTGCCACCAGTGATCGGAGGGGGCGCAGGGATGGCTACACCTTC. Protein translation: CATSDRRGRRDGYTF.